A selection of T cell receptor beta chains follows, all from one sample in a study of beta chain features in type 1 diabetes. TCRdb's table, derived via immunoSEQ multiplex PCR, lists solely in-frame clones and lacks some. Found here are over 120,000 clones, 10% of them singletons; the top ten hold around 1.2%. Sequenced sample: naive CD4+ T cells from blood. The receptor set was obtained from a man between 18 and 35 years old in good health. Each CDR3 is given with its conserved first and last residue. The D gene is left open where the match is weak. A row's size may be missing; if present it is once, few, many or a size class.

TRBD1	TRBV6-5	TRBJ2-7	few	CASRDRIDEQYF	TGTGCCAGCCGGGACAGGATCGACGAGCAGTACTTC
TRBD1	TRBV7-6	TRBJ2-1	NA	CASSVWDREGNEQFF	TGTGCCAGCAGCGTGTGGGACAGGGAGGGCAATGAGCAGTTCTTC
TRBD1	TRBV30	TRBJ1-4	few	CAWSVWGDSSTNEKLFF	TGTGCCTGGAGTGTTTGGGGGGACAGTTCAACTAATGAAAAACTGTTTTTT
NA	TRBV21-1	TRBJ2-1	NA	CASSKVGQGQRVDEQFF	TGTGCCAGCAGCAAAGTGGGACAGGGCCAGAGAGTCGATGAGCAGTTCTTC
TRBD1	TRBV5-1	TRBJ1-1	NA	CASSLTSGGYTEAFF	TGCGCCAGCAGCTTGACGTCAGGGGGATACACTGAAGCTTTCTTT
NA	TRBV5-4	TRBJ2-7	NA	CASSLVGGTYEQYF	TGTGCCAGCAGCTTGGTAGGGGGAACCTACGAGCAGTACTTC
TRBD2	TRBV27	TRBJ2-2	NA	CASRGLAVTGELFF	TGTGCCAGCAGGGGACTAGCGGTCACCGGGGAGCTGTTTTTT
TRBD2	TRBV11-2	TRBJ2-3	NA	CASSLGAGGTSSSDTQYF	TGTGCCAGCAGCTTAGGCGCCGGCGGGACTAGCAGTTCAGATACGCAGTATTTT
NA	TRBV6-1	TRBJ2-6	NA	CASSELSSGANVLTF	TGTGCCAGCAGTGAACTAAGCTCTGGGGCCAACGTCCTGACTTTC
TRBD2	TRBV2	TRBJ2-1	few	CASSVRGGAGEQFF	TGTGCCAGCAGTGTACGCGGGGGGGCCGGTGAGCAGTTCTTC
NA	TRBV9	TRBJ1-4	few	CASAHGENEKLFF	TGTGCCAGCGCCCACGGGGAGAATGAAAAACTGTTTTTT
TRBD2	TRBV2	TRBJ2-7	NA	CATQTGPAGGYEQYF	TGTGCCACTCAAACCGGGCCCGCGGGGGGTTACGAGCAGTACTTC
NA	TRBV7-9	TRBJ2-6	NA	CASSRTGSGANVLTF	TGTGCCAGCAGCCGTACAGGGAGTGGGGCCAACGTCCTGACTTTC
TRBD2	TRBV7-7	TRBJ2-3	few	CASSPGRGTDTQYF	TGTGCCAGCAGCCCCGGGCGGGGGACAGATACGCAGTATTTT
NA	TRBV7-2	TRBJ2-2	few	CASSFTGPNTGELFF	TGTGCCAGCAGCTTTACAGGGCCGAACACCGGGGAGCTGTTTTTT
TRBD2	TRBV6-6	TRBJ2-5	NA	CASSNSGGRETQYF	TGTGCCAGCAGTAATAGCGGGGGGAGAGAGACCCAGTACTTC
NA	TRBV28	TRBJ1-4	NA	CASSDLGWEGNEKLFF	TGTGCCAGCAGTGATTTAGGGTGGGAGGGTAATGAAAAACTGTTTTTT
TRBD1	TRBV9	TRBJ2-1	few	CASSPGQGGNNEQFF	TGTGCCAGCAGCCCCGGACAGGGGGGAAACAATGAGCAGTTCTTC
TRBD1	TRBV11-2	TRBJ2-3	few	CASSLGTGGTDTQYF	TGTGCCAGCAGCTTAGGGACAGGGGGCACAGATACGCAGTATTTT
NA	TRBV6-1	TRBJ2-5	few	CASSMTRNQETQYF	TGTGCCAGCAGTATGACTAGAAATCAAGAGACCCAGTACTTC
NA	TRBV4-1	TRBJ1-2	NA	CASSQDGYGYTF	TGCGCCAGCAGCCAAGACGGCTATGGCTACACCTTC
TRBD1	TRBV4-1	TRBJ1-4	many	CASSTGTAGGKLFF	TGCGCCAGCAGCACCGGGACCGCAGGGGGGAAACTGTTTTTT
NA	TRBV11-2	TRBJ2-7	NA	CASSLVSGGSSYEQYF	TGTGCCAGCAGCTTAGTTTCCGGAGGGAGCTCCTACGAGCAGTACTTC
NA	TRBV5-4	TRBJ2-5	many	CASSLLAEETQYF	TGTGCCAGCAGCTTGCTCGCAGAAGAGACCCAGTACTTC
TRBD2	TRBV4-3	TRBJ2-5	few	CASSQEMNSGGARETQYF	TGCGCCAGCAGCCAAGAAATGAATAGCGGGGGGGCCCGAGAGACCCAGTACTTC
NA	TRBV6-5	TRBJ1-2	few	CASRDSVYYGYTF	TGTGCCAGCAGGGACAGCGTTTACTATGGCTACACCTTC
NA	TRBV30	TRBJ1-4	many	CAWSLGRTNEKLFF	TGTGCCTGGAGTCTTGGGAGGACTAATGAAAAACTGTTTTTT
NA	TRBV18	TRBJ1-4	NA	CASSPRGTDEKLFF	TGTGCCAGCTCACCCCGGGGAACGGATGAAAAACTGTTTTTT
TRBD2	TRBV4-1	TRBJ2-3	NA	CASSHGTSGGPSTDTQYF	TGCGCCAGCAGCCACGGGACTAGCGGGGGACCTAGCACAGATACGCAGTATTTT
TRBD1	TRBV30	TRBJ1-5	few	CAWSKGAYQPQHF	TGTGCCTGGAGCAAGGGGGCCTATCAGCCCCAGCATTTT
TRBD1	TRBV6-5	TRBJ1-2	NA	CASSFTGAEGYTF	TGTGCCAGCAGCTTCACAGGGGCGGAAGGCTACACCTTC
TRBD1	TRBV5-1	TRBJ2-1	NA	CASSPGTGAYNEQFF	TGCGCCAGCAGCCCCGGGACAGGAGCCTACAATGAGCAGTTCTTC
NA	TRBV10-3	TRBJ2-2	few	CATGVAGELFF	TGTGCCACCGGGGTGGCCGGGGAGCTGTTTTTT
TRBD1	TRBV2	TRBJ1-5	few	CASGGTGGNQPQHF	TGTGCCAGCGGGGGGACAGGGGGCAATCAGCCCCAGCATTTT
NA	TRBV7-2	TRBJ1-5	few	CASSLRVDGNQPQHF	TGTGCCAGCAGCTTACGGGTTGATGGCAATCAGCCCCAGCATTTT
TRBD1	TRBV7-7	TRBJ1-2	NA	CASSSDRGTGVYGYTF	TGTGCCAGCAGTTCCGATCGGGGGACAGGGGTCTATGGCTACACCTTC
NA	TRBV5-4	TRBJ2-1	NA	CASSLESSYNEQFF	TGTGCCAGCAGCTTGGAGAGCTCCTACAATGAGCAGTTCTTC
NA	TRBV5-1	TRBJ2-7	NA	CASSLARQGQDEQYF	TGCGCCAGCAGCTTGGCACGGCAGGGGCAGGACGAGCAGTACTTC
TRBD1	TRBV18	TRBJ1-5	many	CASSPPQGAGPQHF	TGTGCCAGCTCACCACCACAGGGGGCCGGACCCCAGCATTTT
NA	TRBV4-2	TRBJ1-4	NA	CASSQDVLYNEKLFF	TGTGCCAGCAGCCAAGATGTGTTGTATAATGAAAAACTGTTTTTT
NA	TRBV7-2	TRBJ1-2	NA	CASSTAPDRNYGYTF	TGTGCCAGCAGCACCGCGCCGGACAGAAACTATGGCTACACCTTC
NA	TRBV30	TRBJ1-4	few	CAWSDRGFSEKLFF	TGTGCCTGGAGTGATCGCGGGTTTTCGGAAAAACTGTTTTTT
NA	TRBV9	TRBJ2-7	few	CASSVVEVHEQYF	TGTGCCAGCAGCGTAGTGGAGGTACACGAGCAGTACTTC
NA	TRBV11-2	TRBJ2-1	many	CASSSGEQFF	TGTGCCAGCAGCTCAGGTGAGCAGTTCTTC
TRBD2	TRBV6-5	TRBJ2-1	NA	CASRGLAGGYNEQFF	TGTGCCAGCAGGGGACTAGCGGGGGGATACAATGAGCAGTTCTTC
TRBD1	TRBV7-9	TRBJ2-7	many	CASVRDSAYEQYF	TGTGCCAGCGTACGGGACAGCGCCTACGAGCAGTACTTC
TRBD1	TRBV30	TRBJ1-1	many	CAWTDRGFGRNTEAFF	TGTGCCTGGACCGACAGGGGATTTGGTCGGAACACTGAAGCTTTCTTT
NA	TRBV11-2	TRBJ2-5	NA	CASSLGPGAETQYF	TGTGCCAGCAGCTTAGGGCCAGGGGCAGAGACCCAGTACTTC
NA	TRBV5-1	TRBJ2-7	NA	CASSLEAGSYEQYF	TGCGCCAGCAGCTTGGAGGCAGGGTCCTACGAGCAGTACTTC
NA	TRBV7-9	TRBJ1-6	many	CASRAGVESPLHF	TGTGCCAGCAGGGCGGGGGTTGAATCACCCCTCCACTTT
NA	TRBV2	TRBJ1-2	few	CASRMEVGYGYTF	TGTGCCAGCAGGATGGAGGTTGGCTATGGCTACACCTTC
NA	TRBV20-1	TRBJ2-1	few	CSAVSGEQFF	TGCAGTGCTGTTAGCGGAGAGCAGTTCTTC
NA	TRBV19	TRBJ1-1	few	CASSALTDGTEAFF	TGTGCCAGTAGTGCCCTGACAGACGGGACTGAAGCTTTCTTT
TRBD1	TRBV27	TRBJ1-6	NA	CASSPGQGTYNSPLHF	TGTGCCAGCAGTCCGGGACAGGGAACATATAATTCACCCCTCCACTTT
TRBD2	TRBV27	TRBJ2-2	NA	CASSPELAGGRTGELFF	TGTGCCAGCAGCCCAGAACTAGCGGGGGGACGCACCGGGGAGCTGTTTTTT